This T cell receptor (beta chain) was recorded in a study of blood T cells in healthy people across ages. A second about 6 to 12 cycle PCR used barcoded and J-beta primers. One entry per CDR3 protein, called by TCRdb with MiXCR from the 5' RACE reads. The data contain around 800,000 distinct CDR3 sequences, approximately 24% of them singletons. This CDR3 is 14 amino acids long. The germline gives CDR1 SNHLY, CDR2 FYNNEI. V gave up 5 bases and J gave up 4 bases, with 12 bases separating them. This sample also belongs to another study, concerning T cells of mothers and their children. From that report: Over 9 million reads per mother and 2.5 million to 3 million per child were obtained.

This clonotype originated in a boy younger than 18 in good health. V usage is TRBV2 and J usage is TRBJ1-5, with D unresolved. Input material: blood. This CDR3 is CASSIGRRNQPQHF. CDR3 nucleotide sequence: TGTGCCAGCAGTATTGGACGGAGAAATCAGCCCCAGCATTTT.